This record looks at one TCR beta chain sequence and its context. Its binding antigen is unknown. No base quality information exists; no much larger clone differs at one position. These data originate in a study of shared clonotypes between healthy human individuals (dated by TCRdb to the early 2020s). The study in broad terms: A few men and a couple of women, aged 18 to 49 years, made up the cohort. For each donor, CD4 naive and CD4 memory were each run on three plates, CD8 naive on two plates, and CD8 memory on one plate. The study deeply sequenced blood TCR repertoires of about five healthy adults to estimate repertoire size and the extent of clonotype sharing between individuals. Different laboratories and diverse techniques were used to prepare libraries and sequence TCR repertoires, to increase sequencing depth and limit assay-specific biases. Between about 0.8 and 8.9 billion PBMCs per donor were obtained by leukapheresis.

Donors were healthy HIV-negative adults with no recently reported acute infections or vaccinations. All donors were Caucasian adults living in Nashville, Tennessee, USA. Magnetic negative selection was used to enrich CD4+ T cells, after which naive cells were positively selected on CD45RA and the negative fraction became the memory subset. After blood collection by leukapheresis, PBMCs were isolated using Ficoll-Histopaque density gradient centrifugation and then cryopreserved in the vapor phase of liquid nitrogen. Analytical flow cytometry was used to check the purity and quantity of every magnetically sorted T cell population. Each sorted fraction had its genomic DNA isolated and then quantified by UV absorbance on a Nanodrop 2000c. Inclusive of the bounding cysteine and phenylalanine, the CDR3 is 12 residues long. Only the CDR3 region is kept as DNA, spanning 36 bases read in frame from base 1. Between the V and J ends, shortened by 5 bases and 3 bases respectively, the junction contains 9 bases. Based on the germline V gene, the CDR1 and CDR2 sequences are SGHRS and YFSETQ.

TCR CDR3 regions were amplified from genomic DNA by multiplex PCR using the deep immunoSEQ assay. Extracted genomic DNA from each cell subset was distributed evenly across all wells of several immunoSEQ 96-well plates, and each plate was treated as a replicate. For sorted subsets, about 200 ng genomic DNA, equal to 30,000 or so T cell genomes, was loaded into each replicate PCR. Purified libraries were measured with a Qubit 3.0 fluorometer, size-checked on a Bioanalyzer 2100, and measured again with the KAPA Library Quantification kit. Every immunoSEQ 96-well plate was sequenced on a dedicated single-read 150-cycle Illumina NextSeq 550 flow cell. As for how the authors treated the data: The immunoSEQ output contained only junctional sequences without quality scores, so filtering could not match that applied to full-length reads. Sequences were annotated with PyIR, a Python wrapper for IgBLAST v1.9, and V/J genes and CDR3 were assigned using IMGT germline references. Reads were filtered out if the reads had weak V/J assignments (E-value above 1e-6), no CDR3, stop codons, out-of-frame junctions, or ambiguous translated residues. A V3J clonotype was defined by an identical inferred V gene, J gene, and CDR3 amino acid sequence. Percentage overlap between repertoires was computed as shared unique clonotypes divided by the size of the smaller repertoire. Three approaches were used to assess repertoire richness: RTK rarefaction, the Chao1 estimator, and Recon v2.1 estimates of unobserved clonotypes. Generation probabilities were computed with OLGA for all TCRbeta clonotypes obtained by the gDNA method from a few donors. The immuneACCESS repertoire file appears here via TCRdb, limited to in-frame rearrangements. These files lack a portion of the clones; in checked studies, under half of the deficit traces to unresolved V genes, and the cause of the others is not known. The V and J calls and clone size are taken from that table; D and trimming were inferred from the DNA. Within this sample are more than 2,000,000 clones, with more than 80% of them counted one time only. The ten largest clones add up to 0.11% to 0.15% of the sample.

What the work shows at the level of the full study, not this receptor alone: Larger estimated clonotype richness was generally found for naive subsets than for memory subsets. Approximately 4.8% of naive CD4, around 4% of naive CD8, about 2.5% of memory CD4, and over 0.35% of memory CD8 clonotypes were shared across a few donors. Compared with non-shared clonotypes, the clonotypes found in all four sorted-subset donors had higher generation probabilities. The small number of donors limited the genetic and exposure-history diversity represented. Even with the large sequencing depth, rarefaction of the sorted-subset datasets indicated that sequencing was incomplete. Sampling was restricted to blood, and TCR repertoires in tissue are likely to differ from TCR repertoires in blood. Pairwise subsampling indicated that sequencing depth was expected to affect the degree of clonotype sharing among donors.

This TCR was recovered from a man aged 18 to 35 in good health. Recombination connected TRBV5-1 to TRBJ2-7; matching of 5 bases hints at TRBD2 as the D gene. Sequences were obtained from naive CD4+ T cells sorted from blood. The cell subset or site label of this sample denotes: CD45RA+ positively selected. The CDR3 region reads CASSGSGYEQYF. Here is the DNA: TGCGCCAGCAGTGGAAGCGGCTACGAGCAGTACTTC.